This is a list of T cell receptor beta chains from one sample in a study of blood T cell repertoires in COVID-19. Sequencing used immunoSEQ multiplex PCR; TCRdb keeps in-frame clones, though not all of them. The table records under 300,000 clones, approximately 80% of them present only once. Material: peripheral blood. These receptors came from a man aged 30 to 45 who had recovered from COVID-19. Both conserved end residues are part of each CDR3. D genes are given only for firm matches. Some rows mark clone size as missing; the rest say once, few, many or name a class of expanded clone.

J gene	V gene	D gene	clone size	CDR3 protein	CDR3 DNA
TRBJ1-4	TRBV5-4	.	.	CASSRGGADEKLFF	TGTGCCAGCAGCCGCGGGGGCGCGGATGAAAAACTGTTTTTT
TRBJ2-1	TRBV5-4	TRBD2	.	CASSLRGGDEQFF	TGTGCCAGCAGCTTGCGGGGGGGCGATGAGCAGTTCTTC
TRBJ1-6	TRBV6-6	.	.	CASSRAGGSTSSPLHF	TGTGCCAGCAGTCGCGCGGGGGGGTCCACGAGCTCACCCCTCCACTTT
TRBJ2-3	TRBV15	.	once	CATSRESSHNTDTQYF	TGTGCCACCAGCAGAGAATCCTCTCACAACACAGATACGCAGTATTTT
TRBJ1-2	TRBV18	.	.	CASSPPAVYGYTF	TGTGCCAGCTCACCACCGGCGGTCTATGGCTACACCTTC
TRBJ1-1	TRBV11-3	TRBD1	.	CASSPEGQGAREAFF	TGTGCCAGCAGTCCAGAAGGACAGGGGGCGCGTGAAGCTTTCTTT
TRBJ2-6	TRBV12-5	TRBD2	.	CASGTLRAGGGANVLTF	TGTGCTAGTGGGACCTTAAGAGCGGGGGGCGGGGCCAACGTCCTGACTTTC
TRBJ1-2	TRBV29-1	TRBD1	.	CSVRRQGDYGYTF	TGCAGCGTTCGTAGACAGGGTGACTATGGCTACACCTTC
TRBJ1-2	TRBV6-5	TRBD1	.	CASSPTGEGYTF	TGTGCCAGCAGCCCGACAGGGGAAGGCTACACCTTC
TRBJ2-3	TRBV7-3	.	.	CASSPHLTGTDTQYF	TGTGCCAGCAGCCCTCACTTGACTGGGACAGATACGCAGTATTTT
TRBJ2-1	TRBV6-1	.	.	CASSSRTPGVNEQFF	TGTGCCAGCAGTTCGCGAACGCCGGGTGTGAATGAGCAGTTCTTC
TRBJ2-7	TRBV14	TRBD1	.	CASSRSGTAYEQYF	TGTGCCAGCAGCCGATCCGGGACAGCCTACGAGCAGTACTTC
TRBJ2-2	TRBV13	.	.	CASSLTDGGELFF	TGTGCCAGCAGCCTGACAGATGGCGGGGAGCTGTTTTTT
TRBJ2-5	TRBV7-7	TRBD1	.	CASSLNRGQETQYF	TGTGCCAGCAGCCTTAACAGGGGACAAGAGACCCAGTACTTC
TRBJ2-6	TRBV19	TRBD1	.	CASSLNPGGRGANVLTF	TGTGCCAGTAGTCTTAACCCAGGGGGCAGGGGGGCCAACGTCCTGACTTTC
TRBJ2-5	TRBV7-8	.	.	CASSLTPPQAQYF	TGTGCCAGCAGCTTAACCCCTCCCCAGGCCCAGTACTTC
TRBJ2-7	TRBV19	TRBD1	few	CASSIRDRPYEQYF	TGTGCCAGTAGTATTAGGGACAGACCCTACGAGCAGTACTTC
TRBJ2-7	TRBV29-1	TRBD1	few	CSVIQGAEQYF	TGCAGCGTGATACAGGGGGCCGAGCAGTACTTC
TRBJ2-4	TRBV11-3	TRBD1	.	CASSLDRGHIQYF	TGTGCCAGCAGCTTGGACAGGGGGCACATTCAGTACTTC
TRBJ2-7	TRBV2	.	.	CASTRGGGLDYEQYF	TGTGCCAGCACCCGTGGGGGGGGCTTAGACTACGAGCAGTACTTC
TRBJ2-2	TRBV11-2	TRBD2	.	CASSLGAGSTGELFF	TGTGCCAGCAGCTTAGGAGCGGGGAGCACCGGGGAGCTGTTTTTT
TRBJ1-2	TRBV7-2	.	.	CASSSDTPGYTF	TGTGCCAGCAGTTCCGACACCCCTGGCTACACCTTC
TRBJ1-6	TRBV5-3	.	.	CARRTAPNSPLHF	TGTGCCAGACGGACAGCCCCAAATTCACCCCTCCACTTT
TRBJ1-1	TRBV10-3	.	.	CATQDRLNTEAFF	TGTGCCACACAGGACAGACTGAACACTGAAGCTTTCTTT
TRBJ1-1	TRBV2	.	.	CASSVVENTEAFF	TGTGCCAGCAGTGTAGTCGAGAACACTGAAGCTTTCTTT
TRBJ1-6	TRBV5-4	TRBD1	.	CASSLDGDRVSSPLHF	TGTGCCAGCAGCTTGGATGGGGACAGGGTGAGTTCACCCCTCCACTTT
TRBJ2-7	TRBV6-1	TRBD1	.	CASSGFGQVISYEQYF	TGTGCCAGCAGTGGTTTCGGACAGGTCATCTCCTACGAGCAGTACTTC
TRBJ2-6	TRBV4-1	.	.	CASSQRTASGANVLTF	TGCGCCAGCAGCCAACGGACAGCTTCTGGGGCCAACGTCCTGACTTTC
TRBJ1-5	TRBV11-2	.	.	CASSPGEDQPQHF	TGTGCCAGCAGCCCGGGAGAGGATCAGCCCCAGCATTTT
TRBJ2-3	TRBV5-6	TRBD1	.	CASSRDRGLSDTQYF	TGTGCCAGCAGCAGGGACAGGGGGCTATCAGATACGCAGTATTTT
TRBJ2-3	TRBV5-1	.	.	CASSQDGRGSTDTQYF	TGCGCCAGCAGCCAAGACGGACGGGGTAGCACAGATACGCAGTATTTT
TRBJ1-2	TRBV11-2	.	.	CASQKSETNLPGGYTF	TGTGCCAGCCAGAAATCCGAGACCAACCTGCCGGGTGGCTACACCTTC
TRBJ2-1	TRBV7-9	TRBD2	.	CASSLNSGGYNEQFF	TGTGCCAGCAGCTTAAATAGCGGGGGATACAATGAGCAGTTCTTC
TRBJ2-3	TRBV3-1/TRBV3-2	TRBD2	once	CASSQEGTSGGPRHRTQYF	TGTGCCAGCAGCCAAGAAGGGACTAGCGGGGGGCCGCGCCATCGTACGCAGTATTTT
TRBJ1-6	TRBV19	.	.	CASSIGGRSPLHF	TGTGCCAGTAGTATAGGAGGGAGATCACCCCTCCACTTT
TRBJ2-5	TRBV28	.	.	CASSLGGEETQYF	TGTGCCAGCAGTTTAGGAGGGGAAGAGACCCAGTACTTC
TRBJ2-7	TRBV19	.	.	CASSMGAGEYYEQYF	TGTGCCAGTAGTATGGGAGCAGGGGAATACTACGAGCAGTACTTC